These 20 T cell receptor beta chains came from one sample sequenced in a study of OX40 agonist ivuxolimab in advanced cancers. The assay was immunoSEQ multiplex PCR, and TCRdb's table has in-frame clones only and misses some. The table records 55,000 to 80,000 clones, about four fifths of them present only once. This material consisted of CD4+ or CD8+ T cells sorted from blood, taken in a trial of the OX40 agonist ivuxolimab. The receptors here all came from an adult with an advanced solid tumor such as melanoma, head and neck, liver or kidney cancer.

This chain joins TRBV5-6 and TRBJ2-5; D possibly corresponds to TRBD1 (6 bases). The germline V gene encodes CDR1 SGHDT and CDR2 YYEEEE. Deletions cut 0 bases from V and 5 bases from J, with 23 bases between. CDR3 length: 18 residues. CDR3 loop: CASSLGFTSQGIGETQYF. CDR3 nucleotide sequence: TGTGCCAGCAGCTTGGGATTCACTTCCCAGGGGATCGGGGAGACCCAGTACTTC. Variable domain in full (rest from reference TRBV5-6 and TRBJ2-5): DAGVTQSPTHLIKTRGQQVTLRCSPKSGHDTVSWYQQALGQGPQFIFQYYEEEERQRGNFPDRFSGHQFPNYSSELNVNALLLGDSALYLCASSLGFTSQGIGETQYFGPGTRLLVL.

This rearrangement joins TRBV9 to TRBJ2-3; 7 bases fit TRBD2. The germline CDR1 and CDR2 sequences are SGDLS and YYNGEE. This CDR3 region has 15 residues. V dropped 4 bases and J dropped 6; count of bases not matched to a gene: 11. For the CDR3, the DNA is TGTGCCAGCAGCCCCATGGGGCGGGAGTATGATACGCAGTATTTT. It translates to CASSPMGREYDTQYF.

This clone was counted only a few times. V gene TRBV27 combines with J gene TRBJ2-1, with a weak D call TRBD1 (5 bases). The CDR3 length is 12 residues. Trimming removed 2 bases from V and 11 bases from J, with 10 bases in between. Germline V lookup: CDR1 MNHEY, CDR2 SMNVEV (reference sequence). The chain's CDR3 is CASSLARDQQFF. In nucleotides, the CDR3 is TGTGCCAGCAGTTTAGCCAGGGATCAGCAGTTCTTC.

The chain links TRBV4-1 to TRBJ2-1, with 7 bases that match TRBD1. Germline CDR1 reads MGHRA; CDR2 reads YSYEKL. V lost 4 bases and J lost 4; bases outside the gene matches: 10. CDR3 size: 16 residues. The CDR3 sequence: CASSPQPGTEYNEQFF. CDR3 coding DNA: TGCGCCAGCAGCCCCCAACCGGGGACAGAGTACAATGAGCAGTTCTTC.

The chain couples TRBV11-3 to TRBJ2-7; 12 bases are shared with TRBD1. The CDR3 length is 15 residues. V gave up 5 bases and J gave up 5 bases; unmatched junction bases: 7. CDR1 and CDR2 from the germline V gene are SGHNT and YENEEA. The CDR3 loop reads CASSAGTGGLDEQYF. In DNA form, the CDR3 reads TGTGCCAGCAGCGCCGGGACAGGGGGCTTAGACGAGCAGTACTTC.

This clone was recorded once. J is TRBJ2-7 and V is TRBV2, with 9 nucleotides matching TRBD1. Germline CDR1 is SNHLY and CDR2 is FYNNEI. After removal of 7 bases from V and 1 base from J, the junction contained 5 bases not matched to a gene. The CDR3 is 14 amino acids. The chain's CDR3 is CASTEGQGSYEQYF. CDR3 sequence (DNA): TGTGCCAGCACTGAGGGACAGGGATCCTACGAGCAGTACTTC.

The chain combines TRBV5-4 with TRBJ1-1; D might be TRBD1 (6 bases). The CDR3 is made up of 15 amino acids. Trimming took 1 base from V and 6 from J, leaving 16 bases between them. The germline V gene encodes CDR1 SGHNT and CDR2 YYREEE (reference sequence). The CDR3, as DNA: TGTGCCAGCAGCTTGAAGGGGGGGCCGGTAGCTGAAGCTTTCTTT. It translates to CASSLKGGPVAEAFF.

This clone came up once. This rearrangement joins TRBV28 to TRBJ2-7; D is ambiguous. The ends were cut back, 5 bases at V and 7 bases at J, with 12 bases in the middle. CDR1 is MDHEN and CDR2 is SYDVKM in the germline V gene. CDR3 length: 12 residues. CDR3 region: CASSTPRIEQYF. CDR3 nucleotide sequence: TGTGCCAGCAGTACCCCGAGGATAGAGCAGTACTTC.

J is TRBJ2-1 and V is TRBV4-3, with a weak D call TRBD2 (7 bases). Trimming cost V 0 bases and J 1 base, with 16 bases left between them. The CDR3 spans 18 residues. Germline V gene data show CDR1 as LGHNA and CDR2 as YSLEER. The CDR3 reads CASSQDMGGGVSYNEQFF. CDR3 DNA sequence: TGCGCCAGCAGCCAAGATATGGGGGGGGGCGTTTCCTACAATGAGCAGTTCTTC.

The CDR3 DNA reads as TGCGCCAGCCACCAGGGGGCCGTCACAGATACGCAGTATTTT. Protein sequence: CASHQGAVTDTQYF. The genes are TRBV5-1 and TRBJ2-3; 8 bases agree with TRBD1. V trimming: 7 bases; J trimming: 2 bases; junction bases outside the gene matches: 6. There are 14 residues in the CDR3. The V gene's germline CDR1 is SGHRS and CDR2 YFSETQ.

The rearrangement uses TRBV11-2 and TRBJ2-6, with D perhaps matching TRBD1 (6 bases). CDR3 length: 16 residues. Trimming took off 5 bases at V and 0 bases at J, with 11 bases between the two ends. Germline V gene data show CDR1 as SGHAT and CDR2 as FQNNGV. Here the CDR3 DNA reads TGTGCCAGCAGCCTGGACAGTCCCTCTGGGGCCAACGTCCTGACTTTC. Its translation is CASSLDSPSGANVLTF.

CDR3 coding DNA: TGTGCCATCAGTGAGTCGGGGCCTAGCGGGGGAGCAATAGCCAAAAACATTCAGTACTTC. Protein: CAISESGPSGGAIAKNIQYF. This chain uses TRBV10-3 with TRBJ2-4, with TRBD2 matching over 10 bases. The CDR3 length is 20 residues. CDR1 is ENHRY and CDR2 is SYGVKD in the germline V gene. Losses at the gene ends were 0 bases for V and 0 bases for J; bases not matched to a gene: 11.

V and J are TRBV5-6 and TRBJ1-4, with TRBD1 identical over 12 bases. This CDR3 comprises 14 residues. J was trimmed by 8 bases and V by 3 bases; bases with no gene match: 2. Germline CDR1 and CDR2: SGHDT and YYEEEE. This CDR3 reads CASSWDRGLEKLFF. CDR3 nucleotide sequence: TGTGCCAGCAGCTGGGACAGGGGGCTGGAAAAACTGTTTTTT.

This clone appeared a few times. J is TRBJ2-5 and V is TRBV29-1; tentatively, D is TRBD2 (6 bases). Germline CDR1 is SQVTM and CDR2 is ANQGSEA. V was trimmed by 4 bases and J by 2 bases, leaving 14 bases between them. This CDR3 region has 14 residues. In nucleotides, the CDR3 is TGCAGCGTTGCGGAGGGGTCACAGCAAGAGACCCAGTACTTC. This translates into CSVAEGSQQETQYF.

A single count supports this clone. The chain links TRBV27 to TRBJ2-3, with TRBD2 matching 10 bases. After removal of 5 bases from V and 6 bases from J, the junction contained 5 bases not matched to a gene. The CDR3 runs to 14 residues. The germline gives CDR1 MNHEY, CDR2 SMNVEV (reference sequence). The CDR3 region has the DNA TGTGCCAGCAGTCGGAGCGGGGGGGGTGATACGCAGTATTTT. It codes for CASSRSGGGDTQYF.

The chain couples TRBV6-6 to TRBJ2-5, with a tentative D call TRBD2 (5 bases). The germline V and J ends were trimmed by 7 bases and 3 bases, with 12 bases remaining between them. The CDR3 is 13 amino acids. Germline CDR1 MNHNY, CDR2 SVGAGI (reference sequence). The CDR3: CASKGAVEETQYF. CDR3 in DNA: TGTGCCAGCAAAGGAGCGGTAGAAGAGACCCAGTACTTC.

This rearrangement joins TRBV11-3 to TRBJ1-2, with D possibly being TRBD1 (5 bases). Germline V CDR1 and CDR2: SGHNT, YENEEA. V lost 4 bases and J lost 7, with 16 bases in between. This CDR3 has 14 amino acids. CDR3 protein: CASSWSGARGGYTF. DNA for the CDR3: TGTGCCAGCAGCTGGTCCGGGGCCAGAGGTGGCTACACCTTC.

The CDR3 DNA reads TGTGCCAGCAGCTTGGAGGGGAAAAATTCACCCCTCCACTTT. Protein product: CASSLEGKNSPLHF. The chain joins TRBV5-4 to TRBJ1-6, with a possible D match to TRBD1 (5 bases). Germline V gene sequence: CDR1 SGHNT, CDR2 YYREEE (reference sequence). Trimming stripped 0 bases from V and 7 bases from J, with 8 bases between. The CDR3 runs to 14 residues.

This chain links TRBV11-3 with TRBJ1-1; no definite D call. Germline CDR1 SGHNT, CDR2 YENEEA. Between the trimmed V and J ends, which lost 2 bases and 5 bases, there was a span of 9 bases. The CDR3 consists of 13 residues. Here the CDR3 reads CASSLQSATEAFF. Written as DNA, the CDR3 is TGTGCCAGCAGCTTACAAAGTGCAACTGAAGCTTTCTTT.

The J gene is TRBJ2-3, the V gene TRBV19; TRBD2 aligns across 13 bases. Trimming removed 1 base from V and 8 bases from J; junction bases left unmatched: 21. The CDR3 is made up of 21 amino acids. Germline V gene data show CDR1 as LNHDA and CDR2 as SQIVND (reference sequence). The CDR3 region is CASSIVTSGRDSRGLRGTQYF. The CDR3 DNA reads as TGTGCCAGTAGTATAGTTACTAGCGGGAGGGATTCTCGAGGCCTCCGGGGTACGCAGTATTTT.